This passage covers 20 T cell receptor beta chains from one sample sequenced in a study of T cell repertoires in cytomegalovirus infection. For these receptors, no antigen is known. MiXCR, run by TCRdb on the reads, gives a single entry per CDR3 protein. The sample consists of more than 300,000 distinct CDR3 sequences, about 35% of them appearing once. The sequences come from cultured PBMCs, collected from culture after CMV antigen stimulation. These receptors all come from a human donor in good health (CMV status not recorded). Some clones in this sample may be carry-over from other donors' samples.

The chain joins TRBV25-1 to TRBJ1-5; D is unresolved. The germline gives CDR1 MGHDK, CDR2 SYGVNS. The germline V and J ends were trimmed by 3 bases and 6 bases, with 12 bases remaining between them. This CDR3 has 14 amino acids. CDR3 region: CASSERVRSQPQHF. CDR3 bases: TGTGCCAGCAGTGAGAGGGTACGGAGTCAGCCCCAGCATTTT. Filled out from reference TRBV25-1 and TRBJ1-5, the complete variable domain reads EADIYQTPRYLVIGTGKKITLECSQTMGHDKMYWYQQDPGMELHLIHYSYGVNSTEKGDLSSESTVSRIRTEHFPLTLESARPSHTSQYLCASSERVRSQPQHFGDGTRLSIL.

In this sample, this clonotype turned up many times. The CDR3 protein is CASSQGQGETQYF. The CDR3, as DNA: TGTGCCAGCAGCCAAGGACAGGGAGAGACCCAGTACTTC. The chain joins TRBV3-1 to TRBJ2-5; 7 bases line up with TRBD1. From germline, CDR1 is LGHDT and CDR2 YNNKEL (reference sequence). CDR3 length: 13 residues. The trim removed 1 base at V and 4 bases at J, leaving 0 bases unmatched.

This CDR3 reads CASTRGTTNEKLFF. CDR3 nucleotide sequence: TGTGCCAGTACTCGCGGGACTACCAATGAAAAACTGTTTTTT. V usage is TRBV19 and J usage is TRBJ1-4; D is perhaps TRBD1 (5 bases). Between the trimmed V and J ends, which lost 7 bases and 5 bases, there was a span of 14 bases. Germline CDR1 LNHDA, CDR2 SQIVND (reference sequence). The CDR3 consists of 14 residues. The complete variable domain, with remaining parts taken from reference TRBV19 and TRBJ1-4, reads DGGITQSPKYLFRKEGQNVTLSCEQNLNHDAMYWYRQDPGQGLRLIYYSQIVNDFQKGDIAEGYSVSREKKESFPLTVTSAQKNPTAFYLCASTRGTTNEKLFFGSGTQLSVL.

V and J are TRBV4-2 and TRBJ2-1, with 7 bases aligning to TRBD2. With V trimmed by 0 bases and J by 10 bases, 6 bases remained unmatched. Looked up from germline, CDR1 is LGHNA and CDR2 is YNFKEQ. The CDR3 contains 14 residues. CDR3 amino acids: CASSQDLASGEQFF. DNA for the CDR3: TGTGCCAGCAGCCAAGATCTGGCTAGCGGAGAGCAGTTCTTC.

This sequence joins TRBV19 and TRBJ2-1; 7 bases match TRBD2. V dropped 7 bases and J dropped 5; count of bases not matched to a gene: 20. The CDR3 is made up of 18 amino acids. The germline CDR1 and CDR2 sequences are LNHDA and SQIVND (reference sequence). CDR3 in DNA: TGTGCCAGTATTTTTGTGGTCCCCCGGCGGGAGAGGGACAATGAGCAGTTCTTC. Protein: CASIFVVPRRERDNEQFF.

This clonotype was seen repeatedly, ten times or more. The rearrangement joins TRBV7-2 to TRBJ1-2, with 8 bases fitting TRBD1. Germline V CDR1 and CDR2: SGHTA, FQGNSA. V shed 8 bases and J 4 bases; nucleotides not matched to a gene: 21. The CDR3 extends over 18 amino acids. The CDR3 loop reads CASEPGGPTGERGYGYTF. The CDR3 DNA follows: TGTGCCAGCGAACCCGGGGGGCCGACAGGGGAAAGGGGCTATGGCTACACCTTC.

The rearrangement joins TRBV28 to TRBJ1-5; D perhaps matches TRBD1 (5 bases). Trimming pared 1 base from V and 7 bases from J, leaving 11 bases between. Germline CDR1 MDHEN, CDR2 SYDVKM. The CDR3 loop spans 14 amino acids. CDR3: CASSLSQGRQPQHF. The CDR3 bases are TGTGCCAGCAGTTTATCGCAGGGTAGGCAGCCCCAGCATTTT. Using reference TRBV28 and TRBJ1-5 for the parts outside the CDR3, the full variable domain is DVKVTQSSRYLVKRTGEKVFLECVQDMDHENMFWYRQDPGLGLRLIYFSYDVKMKEKGDIPEGYSVSREKKERFSLILESASTNQTSMYLCASSLSQGRQPQHFGDGTRLSIL.

The J gene is TRBJ1-4, the V gene TRBV28; the match to TRBD1 covers 7 bases. Germline values: CDR1 MDHEN, CDR2 SYDVKM. The trim removed 3 bases at V and 16 bases at J, leaving 14 bases unmatched. The CDR3 is 14 residues long. CDR3 region: CASSFSAGGGQGFF. The CDR3 region has the DNA TGTGCCAGCAGTTTCTCGGCAGGGGGGGGACAAGGGTTTTTT.

J is TRBJ2-4 and V is TRBV12-3 or TRBV12-4; D not resolved. V was clipped by 1 base and J by 6 bases, with 13 bases between them. The CDR3 is made up of 15 amino acids. CDR3 protein: CASSLEGPRANIQYF. CDR3 in DNA: TGTGCCAGCAGTTTAGAGGGCCCCAGAGCAAACATTCAGTACTTC.

The DNA for the CDR3 is TGTGCCAGTAGTATGGACGGGAGAACCTCCTACGAGCAGTACTTC. Protein product: CASSMDGRTSYEQYF. The chain combines TRBV19 with TRBJ2-7; the D gene is possibly TRBD2 (6 bases). Germline values: CDR1 LNHDA, CDR2 SQIVND (reference sequence). The V and J ends lost 3 bases and 0 bases respectively, with 12 bases between them. The CDR3 extends over 15 amino acids. The variable domain in full, completed from reference TRBV19 and TRBJ2-7, reads DGGITQSPKYLFRKEGQNVTLSCEQNLNHDAMYWYRQDPGQGLRLIYYSQIVNDFQKGDIAEGYSVSREKKESFPLTVTSAQKNPTAFYLCASSMDGRTSYEQYFGPGTRLTVT.

V is TRBV4-1 and J is TRBJ2-5; D ambiguous. Between the trimmed V and J ends, which lost 2 bases and 0 bases, there was a span of 7 bases. The CDR3 is 14 amino acids. The V gene's germline CDR1 is MGHRA and CDR2 YSYEKL. CDR3 residues: CASSQPLYQETQYF. CDR3 sequence (DNA): TGCGCCAGCAGCCAACCATTGTACCAAGAGACCCAGTACTTC.

The chain recombines TRBV19 with TRBJ1-1, with D possibly being TRBD1 (5 bases). The CDR3 sequence is 15 residues long. Deletions cut 5 bases from V and 2 bases from J, with 15 bases between. Germline CDR1 is LNHDA and CDR2 is SQIVND (reference sequence). The CDR3 coding sequence is TGTGCCAGTAGTGCCCCGGGACGGTCAAACACTGAAGCTTTCTTT. Protein: CASSAPGRSNTEAFF.

The J gene is TRBJ1-5, the V gene TRBV7-9; no definite D call. This CDR3 is 13 amino acids long. Trimming removed 11 bases at V and 0 bases at J, with 11 bases between. Looked up from germline, CDR1 is SEHNR and CDR2 is FQNEAQ (reference sequence). DNA of the CDR3: TGTGCCCCTGTAACTTATAGCAATCAGCCCCAGCATTTT. Its protein is CAPVTYSNQPQHF.

This clonotype was recorded many times. The rearrangement uses TRBV7-2 and TRBJ2-5, with a tentative D call TRBD1 (5 bases). Trimming pared 5 bases from V and 5 bases from J, leaving 9 bases between. The CDR3 loop spans 12 amino acids. Germline CDR1 is SGHTA and CDR2 is FQGNSA. The DNA of the CDR3 is TGTGCCAGCAGCCGACAGTTCGAGACCCAGTACTTC. This sequence encodes CASSRQFETQYF.

The rearrangement links TRBV7-2 to TRBJ2-7; D uncertain. V was trimmed by 7 bases and J by 10 bases, leaving 17 bases between them. The length of the CDR3 is 12 residues. Germline CDR1 SGHTA, CDR2 FQGNSA. The CDR3 here is CASTHPQGDQYF. In DNA, the CDR3 is TGTGCCAGCACCCACCCACAAGGCGATCAGTACTTC.

This clonotype showed up just a few times. This rearrangement joins TRBV7-2 to TRBJ2-2; D ambiguous. CDR3 length: 15 amino acids. Trimming took 6 bases from V and 1 from J, leaving 12 bases between them. Per the germline V gene, CDR1 is SGHTA and CDR2 is FQGNSA. The CDR3 region has the DNA TGTGCCAGCAGGGGTCGGGCTAGGAACACCGGGGAGCTGTTTTTT. It specifies CASRGRARNTGELFF. The variable domain in full, with the rest retrieved from reference TRBV7-2 and TRBJ2-2, is GAGVSQSPSNKVTEKGKDVELRCDPISGHTALYWYRQSLGQGLEFLIYFQGNSAPDKSGLPSDRFSAERTGGSVSTLTIQRTQQEDSAVYLCASRGRARNTGELFFGEGSRLTVL.

This clonotype was seen ten or more times. The V call is TRBV10-3, the J call TRBJ2-5; no clear D gene. The CDR3 is made up of 14 amino acids. The ends were cut back, 6 bases at V and 0 bases at J, with 11 bases in the middle. Germline CDR1 and CDR2: ENHRY and SYGVKD. CDR3 residues: CAISPHPYQETQYF. The CDR3 coding sequence is TGTGCCATCAGCCCCCACCCGTACCAAGAGACCCAGTACTTC.

This clonotype has only a few counts. V gene TRBV7-2 combines with J gene TRBJ2-4; 7 nucleotides line up with TRBD1. Per the germline V gene, CDR1 is SGHTA and CDR2 is FQGNSA. V shed 4 bases and J 8 bases; nucleotides not matched to a gene: 5. The CDR3 runs to 13 residues. The CDR3 is CASSSGQIDIQYF. CDR3 DNA: TGTGCCAGCAGCTCGGGACAGATCGACATTCAGTACTTC.

This clonotype was counted once. The DNA for the CDR3 is TGTGCCAGCAGTTACTCCGACAGGGACGGTCAGCCCCAGCATTTT. Translated: CASSYSDRDGQPQHF. The V gene is TRBV6-2 or TRBV6-3, the J gene TRBJ1-5; 7 nucleotides align to TRBD1. Per the germline V gene, CDR1 is MNHEY and CDR2 is SVGEGT. The CDR3 loop spans 15 amino acids. Unmatched junction bases numbered 5, after V lost 0 bases and J lost 6 bases.

The genes are TRBV7-9 and TRBJ2-1; D gene ambiguous. Looked up from germline, CDR1 is SEHNR and CDR2 is FQNEAQ (reference sequence). V was pared by 1 base and J by 6 bases, with 13 bases between. The CDR3 runs 15 residues. The CDR3 region is CASSLVSGISNEQFF. Written as DNA, the CDR3 is TGTGCCAGCAGCTTAGTGAGTGGTATAAGCAATGAGCAGTTCTTC. Full variable domain (missing parts from reference TRBV7-9 and TRBJ2-1): DTGVSQNPRHKITKRGQNVTFRCDPISEHNRLYWYRQTLGQGPEFLTYFQNEAQLEKSRLLSDRFSAERPKGSFSTLEIQRTEQGDSAMYLCASSLVSGISNEQFFGPGTRLTVL.